This T cell receptor (beta chain) is from a study of shared clonotypes between healthy human individuals. The unsorted samples had tens of millions of PBMCs used for genomic DNA. Note on this clone: The sample has other DNA sequences that encode this CDR3 too.

The deep-level immunoSEQ assay was used. Among the unsorted PBMC samples, replicate PCRs used approximately 270 ng DNA, roughly 33,000 T cell genomes. The method was immunoSEQ multiplex PCR; TCRdb's version includes in-frame clones alone and lacks a portion of them. This table has 470,000 or so clones, over 70% appearing once. The germline V and J ends were trimmed by 6 bases and 0 bases, with 5 bases remaining between them. The CDR3 has 12 amino acids. In germline, CDR1 is MDHEN, CDR2 SYDVKM. The chain carries TRBV28 and TRBJ1-1; D not certain. The sequencing sample was made of PBMCs. This sequence originates from a middle-aged woman in good health. Some clones in this sample may be carry-over from other donors' samples. This CDR3 is CASSLLNTEAFF. The CDR3, as DNA: TGTGCCAGCAGCCTCTTGAACACTGAAGCTTTCTTT.